This T cell receptor (beta chain) was profiled in a study of T cell responses to AZD1222 COVID-19 vaccine. The assay was immunoSEQ multiplex PCR, and TCRdb's table has in-frame clones only and misses some. Of 150,000 to 200,000 clones in the sample, around nine tenths are singletons; the top ten hold 25% to 30%. Comments on this clone: What it recognizes is unknown.

Germline values: CDR1 SGHVS, CDR2 FQNEAQ. CDR3 length: 15 residues. J lost 2 bases, V lost 6 bases, and 4 bases had no gene match. Findings of the study overall: Nearly half of spike-specific TCRs reportedly target unmutated variant regions. Clonal diversity was possibly underestimated, and the donors were mostly white British, with more females. The peak T cell response came first, and repertoires were sampled only after it.

Pooled together were second doses at about 4 or about 12 weeks. The material was peripheral blood, obtained 28 days after the second AZD1222 dose. This TCR derives from an adult who received the AZD1222 COVID-19 vaccine. The chain has TRBV7-8 and TRBJ2-7; 13 bases are a match to TRBD2. In DNA form, the CDR3 reads TGTGCCAGCAGAGGGACTAGCGGGATCACCTACGAGCAGTACTTC. It translates to CASRGTSGITYEQYF. The full variable domain, with the rest looked up from reference TRBV7-8 and TRBJ2-7, is GAGVSQSPRYKVAKRGQDVALRCDPISGHVSLFWYQQALGQGPEFLTYFQNEAQLDKSGLPSDRFFAERPEGSVSTLKIQRTQQEDSAVYLCASRGTSGITYEQYFGPGTRLTVT.